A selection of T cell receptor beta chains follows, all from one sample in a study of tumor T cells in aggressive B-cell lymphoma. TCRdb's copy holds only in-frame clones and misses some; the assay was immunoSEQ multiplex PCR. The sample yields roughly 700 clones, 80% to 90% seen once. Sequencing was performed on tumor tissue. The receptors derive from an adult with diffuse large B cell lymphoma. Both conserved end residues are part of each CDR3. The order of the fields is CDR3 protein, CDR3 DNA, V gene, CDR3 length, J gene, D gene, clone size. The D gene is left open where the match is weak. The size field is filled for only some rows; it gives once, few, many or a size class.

cdr3_aa: CSVEKSGLSGANVLTF; cdr3_nt: TGCAGCGTTGAAAAGAGCGGATTATCTGGGGCCAACGTCCTGACTTTC; v_call: TRBV29-1; cdr3_length: 16; j_call: TRBJ2-6; d_call: .; clone_size: once
cdr3_aa: CASSQDGERGPTDTQYF; cdr3_nt: TGCGCCAGCAGCCAAGATGGGGAGCGGGGGCCCACAGATACGCAGTATTTT; v_call: TRBV4-1; cdr3_length: 17; j_call: TRBJ2-3; d_call: TRBD2; clone_size: .
cdr3_aa: CATSGGQGWQETQYF; cdr3_nt: TGTGCCACCAGCGGTGGACAGGGGTGGCAAGAGACCCAGTACTTC; v_call: TRBV15; cdr3_length: 15; j_call: TRBJ2-5; d_call: TRBD1; clone_size: .
cdr3_aa: CASSLPGTERHEQYF; cdr3_nt: TGCGCCAGCAGCCTACCCGGGACAGAGAGGCACGAGCAGTACTTC; v_call: TRBV5-1; cdr3_length: 15; j_call: TRBJ2-7; d_call: TRBD1; clone_size: .
cdr3_aa: CASSALQGEQYF; cdr3_nt: TGTGCCAGCAGTGCTCTACAGGGCGAGCAGTACTTC; v_call: TRBV6-5; cdr3_length: 12; j_call: TRBJ2-7; d_call: .; clone_size: once
cdr3_aa: CASSGGRGPADTQYF; cdr3_nt: TGTGCCAGCAGTGGGGGCAGGGGGCCGGCAGATACGCAGTATTTT; v_call: TRBV2; cdr3_length: 15; j_call: TRBJ2-3; d_call: TRBD1; clone_size: .
cdr3_aa: CASSLAGEALYEQYF; cdr3_nt: TGTGCCAGCAGTTTAGCGGGAGAGGCGTTGTACGAGCAGTACTTC; v_call: TRBV27; cdr3_length: 15; j_call: TRBJ2-7; d_call: TRBD2; clone_size: .
cdr3_aa: CASSRTSGTINIQYF; cdr3_nt: TGTGCCAGCAGTAGGACTAGCGGGACGATAAACATTCAGTACTTC; v_call: TRBV2; cdr3_length: 15; j_call: TRBJ2-4; d_call: TRBD2; clone_size: .
cdr3_aa: CAISSQGFGYTF; cdr3_nt: TGTGCTATCAGCTCCCAGGGGTTTGGCTACACCTTC; v_call: TRBV10-3; cdr3_length: 12; j_call: TRBJ1-2; d_call: .; clone_size: .
cdr3_aa: CASSVAGGGEKLFF; cdr3_nt: TGTGCCAGCAGCGTAGCAGGGGGTGGTGAAAAACTGTTTTTT; v_call: TRBV9; cdr3_length: 14; j_call: TRBJ1-4; d_call: TRBD1; clone_size: .
cdr3_aa: CASSSGQGWNEQFF; cdr3_nt: TGTGCCAGCAGCTCCGGACAGGGTTGGAATGAGCAGTTCTTC; v_call: TRBV5-8; cdr3_length: 14; j_call: TRBJ2-1; d_call: TRBD1; clone_size: .
cdr3_aa: CASSVAPDNEQFF; cdr3_nt: TGTGCCAGCAGCGTAGCCCCCGACAATGAGCAGTTCTTC; v_call: TRBV9; cdr3_length: 13; j_call: TRBJ2-1; d_call: .; clone_size: .
cdr3_aa: CASGLTGGSGNTIYF; cdr3_nt: TGTGCTAGTGGTTTGACGGGGGGCTCTGGAAACACCATATATTTT; v_call: TRBV12-5; cdr3_length: 15; j_call: TRBJ1-3; d_call: .; clone_size: .